This T cell receptor (beta chain) was obtained from a study of neurological immune-mediated disorders. V was cut by 3 bases and J by 8 bases, with 14 bases left in between. The CDR3 has 13 residues. Germline V gene lookup returns CDR1 SGHRS and CDR2 YFSETQ. Notes on the study in general: Among 34 multiple sclerosis patients, 18 had repertoires that phylogenetic grouping placed in one related-CDR3 cluster, a possible signature. For the multiple sclerosis repertoire cluster, no association with any clinical or MRI feature was found.

Each CDR3 protein is one row after TCRdb ran MiXCR on the 5' RACE reads. Of fewer than 80,000 distinct CDR3 sequences listed, under 5.5% are singletons. This clonotype has a count of ten or more. Its antigen is undetermined. It was from 2 million PBMCs stored at -80 C that the unsorted libraries were obtained. The clonotype comes from a woman between 45 and 65 years old with multiple sclerosis. This rearrangement joins TRBV5-1 to TRBJ1-1; D may be TRBD1 (6 bases). The sequencing sample was made of PBMCs. In DNA, the CDR3 is TGCGCCAGCAGCTCACGCCGGACAGAAGAAGCTTTCTTT. Its protein is CASSSRRTEEAFF.